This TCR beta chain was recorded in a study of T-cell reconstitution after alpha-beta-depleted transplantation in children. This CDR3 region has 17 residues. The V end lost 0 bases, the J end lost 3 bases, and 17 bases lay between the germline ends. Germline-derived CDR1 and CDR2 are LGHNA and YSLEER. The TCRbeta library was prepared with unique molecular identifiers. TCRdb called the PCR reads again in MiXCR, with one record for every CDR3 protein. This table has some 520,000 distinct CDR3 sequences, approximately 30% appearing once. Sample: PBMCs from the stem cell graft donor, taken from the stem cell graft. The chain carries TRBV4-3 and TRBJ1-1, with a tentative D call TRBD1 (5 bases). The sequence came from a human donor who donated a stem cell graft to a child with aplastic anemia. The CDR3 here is CASSQDRGAAIYTEAFF. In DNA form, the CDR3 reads TGCGCCAGCAGCCAAGATCGTGGGGCGGCGATTTACACTGAAGCTTTCTTT.